These 28 T cell receptor beta chains came from one sample sequenced in a study of T cells after yellow fever vaccination. TCRdb analysed the 5' RACE reads with MiXCR anew, one entry per CDR3 protein. The sample records some 420,000 distinct CDR3 sequences, about 19% being singletons. Sequenced material: PBMCs, taken before the yellow fever booster vaccination. These receptors all come from a man aged 18 to 30 who received the YFV17D yellow fever vaccine.

This clonotype was counted between two and nine times. The genes are TRBV4-2 and TRBJ2-7; D remains unclear. Germline V gene sequence: CDR1 LGHNA, CDR2 YNFKEQ. V lost 0 bases, J lost 3 bases, and 6 bases lay in between. This CDR3 is built from 13 residues. The CDR3 loop is CASSQDTYYEQYV. For the CDR3, the DNA is TGTGCCAGCAGCCAAGATACTTACTACGAGCAGTACGTC.

This chain uses TRBV6-6 with TRBJ1-1; possibly TRBD1 for D (5 bases). V dropped 2 bases and J dropped 1 base, with 11 bases sitting between them. This CDR3 spans 15 amino acids. Germline V CDR1 and CDR2: MNHNY, SVGAGI (reference sequence). The CDR3 sequence: CASSYVRGGNTEAFF. The CDR3 DNA is TGTGCCAGCAGTTACGTTAGGGGCGGGAACACTGAAGCTTTCTTT.

The CDR3 is CASSSPDRNEAFF. The CDR3 bases are TGCGCCAGCAGCTCCCCGGACAGGAACGAAGCTTTCTTT. The V and J genes are TRBV5-1 and TRBJ1-1; 7 bases fit TRBD1. CDR1 is SGHRS, CDR2 YFSETQ, per germline. After removal of 3 bases from V and 8 bases from J, the junction contained 7 bases not matched to a gene. The CDR3 is made up of 13 amino acids.

V and J are TRBV27 and TRBJ2-7, with TRBD1 as a possible D gene (6 bases). The germline gives CDR1 MNHEY, CDR2 SMNVEV (reference sequence). Between the trimmed V and J ends, which lost 8 bases and 6 bases, there was a span of 17 bases. The CDR3 is 13 amino acids. The CDR3 sequence: CASRLRQGSEQYF. CDR3 nucleotides: TGTGCCAGCCGTCTTCGGCAGGGGAGCGAGCAGTACTTC.

In its sample, this clonotype was seen once. V is TRBV20-1 and J is TRBJ1-2, with D perhaps TRBD1 (6 bases). The V gene's germline CDR1 is DFQATT and CDR2 SNEGSKA (reference sequence). Trimming cost V 6 bases and J 8 bases, with 16 bases left between them. This CDR3 region has 12 residues. Here the CDR3 DNA reads TGCAGTGCCCCGAGGGGGGGAGAGGGCTACACCTTC. Protein sequence: CSAPRGGEGYTF.

V and J are TRBV19 and TRBJ2-3; the D is unclear. V lost 0 bases, J lost 2 bases, and 3 bases lay in between. Germline V gene data show CDR1 as LNHDA and CDR2 as SQIVND (reference sequence). The CDR3 has 13 amino acids. The CDR3 nucleotides read TGTGCCAGTAGTATAGAATTCACAGATACGCAGTATTTT. Translation: CASSIEFTDTQYF. The whole variable domain, filled in from reference TRBV19 and TRBJ2-3, reads DGGITQSPKYLFRKEGQNVTLSCEQNLNHDAMYWYRQDPGQGLRLIYYSQIVNDFQKGDIAEGYSVSREKKESFPLTVTSAQKNPTAFYLCASSIEFTDTQYFGPGTRLTVL.

The chain is built from TRBV27 and TRBJ1-2, with unresolved D. The germline V gene has CDR1 MNHEY and CDR2 SMNVEV (reference sequence). The CDR3 consists of 13 residues. Between the trimmed V and J ends, which lost 3 bases and 0 bases, there was a span of 5 bases. The CDR3 nucleotides read TGTGCCAGCAGTTTCAAAACTAACTATGGCTACACCTTC. This translates into CASSFKTNYGYTF.

This chain joins TRBV2 and TRBJ1-4; tentative D call: TRBD1 (5 bases). Germline CDR1 and CDR2: SNHLY and FYNNEI. The CDR3 totals 12 residues. V was trimmed by 11 bases and J by 6 bases, leaving 13 bases between them. CDR3 nucleotides: TGTGCCCTAGAGGACACCGATGAAAAACTGTTTTTT. Amino acids: CALEDTDEKLFF.

This clonotype was recorded many times. The chain carries TRBV5-1 and TRBJ2-1; TRBD1 might be the D (5 bases). V was cut by 0 bases and J by 8 bases, with 9 bases left in between. CDR3 length: 13 amino acids. The germline V gene has CDR1 SGHRS and CDR2 YFSETQ. The DNA of the CDR3 is TGCGCCAGCAGCTTGGGTCAGGGCTATGAGCAGTTCTTC. Translating gives CASSLGQGYEQFF.

The J gene is TRBJ2-1, the V gene TRBV23-1, with D perhaps matching TRBD1 (5 bases). TRBV23-1 is placed among ORFs of uncertain function. V lost 3 bases and J lost 6, with 9 bases in between. The CDR3 totals 13 residues. Here the CDR3 DNA reads TGCGCCAGCAGTCAGATCCAGGGCAATGAGCAGTTCTTC. Its translation: CASSQIQGNEQFF.

CDR3 coding DNA: TGTGCCAGTCTAGCGGGGGGCGGGAATGAGCAGTTCTTC. This gives the protein CASLAGGGNEQFF. This chain uses TRBV6-2 or TRBV6-3 with TRBJ2-1, with TRBD2 matching 11 bases. CDR3 length: 13 residues. The V segment lost 9 bases and the J segment 7 bases; nucleotides outside the gene matches: 5. CDR1 is MNHEY and CDR2 is SVGEGT in the germline V gene.

This rearrangement joins TRBV20-1 to TRBJ1-5; D is undetermined. Trimming removed 0 bases from V and 3 bases from J, with 12 bases in between. The CDR3 runs 15 residues. Germline loops: CDR1 DFQATT, CDR2 SNEGSKA (reference sequence). The DNA for the CDR3 is TGCAGTGCTAGAGATCGTGGGTCGGTCAATCAGCCCCAGCATTTT. Protein product: CSARDRGSVNQPQHF.

In this sample, this clonotype turned up a few times. V and J are TRBV7-2 and TRBJ1-5; no clear D. V lost 1 base to trimming and J lost 3 bases, with 4 bases between them. This CDR3 has 13 residues. CDR1 SGHTA and CDR2 FQGNSA come from the germline V gene. The CDR3 spells CASSLDFNQPQHF. CDR3 sequence (DNA): TGTGCCAGCAGCTTAGACTTCAATCAGCCCCAGCATTTT. Full variable domain (rest looked up from reference TRBV7-2 and TRBJ1-5): GAGVSQSPSNKVTEKGKDVELRCDPISGHTALYWYRQSLGQGLEFLIYFQGNSAPDKSGLPSDRFSAERTGGSVSTLTIQRTQQEDSAVYLCASSLDFNQPQHFGDGTRLSIL.

This chain connects TRBV20-1 to TRBJ1-2; 8 nucleotides align to TRBD1. Germline CDR1 reads DFQATT; CDR2 reads SNEGSKA (reference sequence). The CDR3 is 12 residues long. Here the CDR3 DNA reads TGCAGGGCCCGGACAGGGATCTATGGCTACACCTTC. It yields the protein CRARTGIYGYTF.

The chain has TRBV3-1 and TRBJ1-1; possible D gene TRBD1, 5 bases. Germline V gene data show CDR1 as LGHDT and CDR2 as YNNKEL (reference sequence). V shed 0 bases and J shed 12 bases, with 17 bases lying between them. There are 14 residues in the CDR3. The CDR3 reads CASSQEGDSGQTFF. The CDR3 bases are TGTGCCAGCAGCCAAGAGGGGGACTCCGGACAAACTTTCTTT.

This clonotype was seen only a few times. A clone one base away is much larger, so this may be a read error. The chain links TRBV5-5 to TRBJ1-1; D not resolved. Looked up from germline, CDR1 is SGHKS and CDR2 is YYEKEE (reference sequence). This CDR3 has 11 amino acids. The V gene lost 4 bases and the J gene lost 3 bases, with 4 bases spanning the gap. The CDR3 loop is CASSQYTEAFF. DNA for the CDR3: TGTGCCAGCAGCCAGTACACTGAAGCTTTCTTT.

This clonotype was seen a few times. This CDR3 is CASSLGPPDEQFF. The CDR3 bases are TGCGCCAGCAGCTTGGGACCGCCCGATGAGCAGTTCTTC. J is TRBJ2-1 and V is TRBV5-1, with unresolved D. CDR1 and CDR2 (germline): SGHRS, YFSETQ. The CDR3 consists of 13 residues. The V end lost 0 bases, the J end lost 8 bases, and 9 bases lay between the germline ends. Full variable domain (missing parts from reference TRBV5-1 and TRBJ2-1): KAGVTQTPRYLIKTRGQQVTLSCSPISGHRSVSWYQQTPGQGLQFLFEYFSETQRNKGNFPGRFSGRQFSNSRSEMNVSTLELGDSALYLCASSLGPPDEQFFGPGTRLTVL.

The rearrangement joins TRBV5-4 to TRBJ2-7, with a tentative D call TRBD1 (7 bases). The CDR3 runs 14 residues. Trimming stripped 1 base from V and 5 bases from J, with 13 bases between. Per germline, CDR1 SGHNT and CDR2 YYREEE (reference sequence). The CDR3 sequence: CASSLFQGGHEQYV. The CDR3 coding sequence is TGTGCCAGCAGCTTGTTTCAGGGGGGCCACGAGCAGTACGTC.

V usage is TRBV12-3 or TRBV12-4 and J usage is TRBJ1-1, with D hard to call. The CDR3 loop spans 11 amino acids. V lost 5 bases and J lost 8, with 9 bases in between. In DNA, the CDR3 is TGTGCCAGCAGTGACCGGACCGAAGCTTTCTTT. Residues: CASSDRTEAFF.

This clonotype was counted between two and nine times. V gene TRBV10-2 combines with J gene TRBJ2-3, with TRBD2 matching 10 bases. The germline V gene encodes CDR1 WSHSY and CDR2 SAAADI. The trim removed 7 bases at V and 0 bases at J, leaving 10 bases unmatched. This CDR3 is 17 amino acids long. The CDR3 DNA reads as TGCGCCAGCATCGATAGCGGGGGGTCCTCTAGCACAGATACGCAGTATTTT. Its protein is CASIDSGGSSSTDTQYF.

This clonotype occurred a few times. The rearrangement joins TRBV7-2 to TRBJ1-1, with a tentative D call TRBD1 (6 bases). With 5 bases removed from V and 5 bases from J, the gap between germline ends came to 18 bases. The CDR3 totals 15 residues. Germline V gene data show CDR1 as SGHTA and CDR2 as FQGNSA. For the CDR3, the DNA is TGTGCCAGCAGCCCCCGCGGGGGGGCAGGGACTGAAGCTTTCTTT. Its translation is CASSPRGGAGTEAFF.

The V call is TRBV28, the J call TRBJ1-1; a possible D gene is TRBD1 (6 bases). The germline gives CDR1 MDHEN, CDR2 SYDVKM. Trimming left V 7 bases short and J 4 bases short, with 19 bases between. The CDR3 sequence is 15 residues long. CDR3 sequence reads: CASNRWGAGGTEAFF. CDR3 DNA: TGTGCCAGCAATAGGTGGGGGGCTGGGGGCACTGAAGCTTTCTTT.

Concerning this clonotype itself: At one end, the junction sequence differs from germline, possibly due to a read error. The chain joins TRBV7-9 to TRBJ2-3, with D unresolved. CDR1 and CDR2 from the germline V gene are SEHNR and FQNEAQ (reference sequence). The CDR3 has 12 amino acids. The CDR3 protein is CASSQETATQYF. DNA of the CDR3: TGTGCCAGCAGCCAGGAAACAGCTACGCAGTATTTT.

J is TRBJ2-3 and V is TRBV7-3, with TRBD2 matching over 10 bases. Germline CDR1 SGHTA, CDR2 FQGTGA. The V and J ends lost 5 bases and 0 bases, in that order; junction bases with no gene match: 14. There are 19 residues in the CDR3. CDR3 nucleotides: TGTGCCAGCAGCCCCTTGGTGCTAGCGGGGGAGCCTAGCACAGATACGCAGTATTTT. Its protein product is CASSPLVLAGEPSTDTQYF.

The DNA for the CDR3 is TGTGCCAGCAGTCCTCAGGGGTGGGATCAGCCCCAGCATTTT. It translates to CASSPQGWDQPQHF. The rearrangement joins TRBV7-9 to TRBJ1-5; weak D call: TRBD1 (6 bases). V was shortened by 6 bases and J by 5 bases, with 14 bases between the two germline ends. Germline V gene sequence: CDR1 SEHNR, CDR2 FQNEAQ (reference sequence). The CDR3 covers 14 residues.

This clonotype occurred a few times. V usage is TRBV28 and J usage is TRBJ2-5, with a weak D call TRBD1 (6 bases). Trimming removed 5 bases at V and 5 bases at J, with 12 bases between. The CDR3 runs to 13 residues. Germline CDR1 and CDR2: MDHEN and SYDVKM. CDR3 sequence (DNA): TGTGCCAGCAGTAGGGGGTCAGCGGAGACCCAGTACTTC. It encodes CASSRGSAETQYF.

As to this clonotype: A much larger clone sits a single nucleotide away, making a read error possible. The chain recombines TRBV10-3 with TRBJ2-3; 8 positions match TRBD2. The CDR3 consists of 13 residues. V was pared by 8 bases and J by 2 bases, with 3 bases of the junction left unmatched. Germline CDR1 is ENHRY and CDR2 is SYGVKD. CDR3 region: CAIRGGPTDTQYF. In DNA, the CDR3 is TGTGCCATCCGGGGGGGCCCCACAGATACGCAGTATTTT.

This clonotype was counted between two and nine times. The V call is TRBV20-1, the J call TRBJ2-2; a weak D match, TRBD2 (7 bases). The V end was cut by 3 bases, the J end by 2 bases, with 13 bases between. Looked up from germline, CDR1 is DFQATT and CDR2 is SNEGSKA (reference sequence). The CDR3 is made up of 15 amino acids. CDR3: CSARVGGPNTGELFF. The CDR3 coding sequence is TGCAGTGCTAGGGTGGGGGGGCCCAACACCGGGGAGCTGTTTTTT.